This T cell receptor beta chain was obtained from a study of immune cell composition in non-small cell lung cancer. Findings of the study overall: Overall clonality, unlike maximal tumour-associated clone frequency, did not predict TIL reactivity. Squamous carcinomas (about 75%) more often had tumour-associated clones >0.5% than adenocarcinomas (roughly 33%). Tumour-reactive clones were not shown to match dominant in vivo tumour clones.

Details on this clone: The target antigen is unknown.

This table comes from immunoSEQ multiplex PCR, and its TCRdb copy is limited to in-frame clones, with some not included. The sample holds some 2,000 clones, 60% to 80% seen once. The CDR3 is 16 amino acids. Germline V gene lookup returns CDR1 SNHLY and CDR2 FYNNEI. Trimming at V came to 9 bases and at J to 0 bases, leaving 10 bases not matched to a gene. The sample taken for sequencing was lung tumor tissue. The chain links TRBV2 to TRBJ2-3; 9 nucleotides agree with TRBD2. The receptor was isolated from a human donor with non-small cell lung cancer. CDR3 coding DNA: TGTGCCAGTCGGGGGCTAGCGGGGATAAGCACAGATACGCAGTATTTT. It codes for CASRGLAGISTDTQYF. Supplemented by reference TRBV2 and TRBJ2-3, the full variable domain reads EPEVTQTPSHQVTQMGQEVILRCVPISNHLYFYWYRQILGQKVEFLVSFYNNEISEKSEIFDDQFSVERPDGSNFTLKIRSTKLEDSAMYFCASRGLAGISTDTQYFGPGTRLTVL.